This T cell receptor beta chain was identified in a study of identical twins. Study-level points and caveats: Memory repertoires lacked the insertion deficit that abundant cord blood beta clonotypes showed. Within beta out-of-frame sequences, the excess sharing observed between twins was weaker. Among monozygotic twins, out-of-frame TCR alpha sharing exceeded what models predicted.

This clonotype was counted between two and nine times. Antigen specificity is unknown. Per germline, CDR1 DFQATT and CDR2 SNEGSKA (reference sequence). Trimming cost V 2 bases and J 1 base, with 5 bases left between them. CDR3 length equals 12 residues. cDNA molecules carried unique molecular identifiers, and template switching added a universal primer site. TCRdb independently ran MiXCR on the 5' RACE reads; one entry per CDR3 protein. The sample records some 260,000 distinct CDR3 sequences, more than 13% being singletons. Sequenced: memory (CD45RO+) T cells sorted from blood. The sequence came from a woman between 18 and 29 years old in good health. The rearrangement links TRBV20-1 to TRBJ1-1; a weak D match, TRBD1 (5 bases). CDR3 region: CSARRGNTEAFF. The CDR3 DNA is TGCAGTGCTAGAAGGGGGAACACTGAAGCTTTCTTT.